The sequence of this T cell receptor (beta chain) was determined in a study of T cell repertoires in cytomegalovirus infection. For this clonotype: The antigen is not known.

V was clipped by 3 bases and J by 8 bases, with 13 bases between them. The CDR3 sequence is 14 residues long. Via MiXCR, TCRdb re-called the reads, giving one row per CDR3 protein. The sample yields a few hundred thousand distinct CDR3 sequences, under 45% seen once. The sequencing used cultured PBMCs, collected from culture after CMV antigen stimulation. This chain joins TRBV12-3 or TRBV12-4 and TRBJ1-4; D gene unclear. The clonotype originates from a human donor in good health (CMV status not recorded). Some clones in this sample may be carry-over from other donors' samples. The CDR3 coding sequence is TGTGCCAGCAGTTTCTATCGGGTGGGCGAAAAACTGTTTTTT. This gives the protein CASSFYRVGEKLFF.